This TCR beta chain appears in the sequencing data of a study of PD-L1 blockade in urothelial cancer. Study information: At some point between 2013 and 2014 therapy began: atezolizumab 1,200 mg intravenously every 3 weeks. Analyzed time points were 3 weeks (second dose) and 6 weeks after therapy began. Each blood sample yielded a median of about 150,000 T cells.

The CDR3 totals 15 residues. With 5 bases clipped from V and 2 bases from J, the junction kept 5 bases outside the gene matches. Germline-derived CDR1 and CDR2 are MNHEY and SMNVEV (reference sequence). Using immunoSEQ multiplex PCR, the repertoire was profiled, and TCRdb retains in-frame clones only, with some absent. The sample lists tens of thousands of clones; around nine tenths were seen once. Time point meaning: peripheral blood 6 weeks after treatment start. The chain combines TRBV27 with TRBJ2-1, with 8 bases matching TRBD2. This TCR derives from a man in his 60s with urothelial cancer. Sequencing used PBMCs, obtained around atezolizumab (anti-PD-L1) treatment. This CDR3 is CASSITSGTYNEQFF. DNA of the CDR3: TGTGCCAGCAGTATCACTAGCGGAACCTACAATGAGCAGTTCTTC.